This TCR beta chain was retrieved from a study of brain metastases from non-small cell lung cancer. Broader study findings: TCR repertoires overlapped largely between brain metastases and matched primaries. Expanded T-cell clones appeared in more than 60% of brain metastases over primaries. T-cell infiltration was lower in brain metastases than primaries (P < 0.001).

This clone was observed once. Its specificity is unknown. J was trimmed by 1 base and V by 2 bases; bases with no gene match: 7. The CDR3 sequence is 17 residues long. Germline assignment: CDR1 SGHRS and CDR2 YFSETQ. Here immunoSEQ multiplex PCR was the method, and the copy in TCRdb shows in-frame clones only, minus some. The table includes roughly 6,200 clones, around 83% detected once. The chain joins TRBV5-1 to TRBJ1-1; 11 nucleotides agree with TRBD1. Sequencing was performed on primary lung tumor tissue. The TCR originated in a donor at least 40 years old with non-small cell lung cancer. The CDR3 spells CASSLRTGGVGNTEAFF. In DNA form, the CDR3 reads TGCGCCAGCAGCTTAAGGACAGGGGGCGTTGGGAACACTGAAGCTTTCTTT.